These 2 T cell receptor beta chains were sequenced from one sample in a study of siplizumab effects on memory and regulatory T cells. Sequencing used immunoSEQ multiplex PCR; TCRdb keeps in-frame clones, though not all of them. Found here are about 15,000 clones, less than 50% of them singletons; the top ten hold 7.8%. Coculture of mixed lymphocyte reaction cells was performed at 37°C for 5 to 6 days. These receptors' antigens are unknown. The sequenced sample consisted of CFSE-low (dividing) CD4+ T cells sorted from an allogeneic mixed lymphocyte reaction. Receptor source: a human donor in good health; the cells came from an allogeneic mixed lymphocyte reaction. Some clones in this sample may be carry-over from other donors' samples.

The V gene is TRBV4-1, the J gene TRBJ2-1, with no clear D. V was trimmed by 0 bases and J by 2 bases, leaving 8 bases between them. This CDR3 has 15 amino acids. Germline CDR1 is MGHRA and CDR2 is YSYEKL. CDR3: CASSQDKGPYNEQFF. The CDR3 region has the DNA TGCGCCAGCAGCCAAGATAAAGGCCCCTACAATGAGCAGTTCTTC.

This clone was counted between two and nine times. This chain connects TRBV6-1 to TRBJ2-1; no reliable D call. The germline V and J ends were trimmed by 9 bases and 2 bases, with 11 bases remaining between them. CDR3 size: 13 residues. The germline CDR1 and CDR2 sequences are MNHNS and SASEGT. Here the CDR3 DNA reads TGTGCCAGTTATGTTTACCCCTACAATGAGCAGTTCTTC. It yields the protein CASYVYPYNEQFF.